The 21 T cell receptor beta chains below come from one sample, sequenced in a study of early T cells in non-severe SARS-CoV-2 infection (dated by TCRdb to the early 2020s). Library preparation used 5' RACE. Sequencing was performed on a NextSeq 500. Through fastp at Q25 and MiXCR, TCRdb rebuilt clones from the public reads, retaining in-frame beta chains. Duplicate CDR3 protein sequences are folded into a single record with the most common DNA and genes. Here the sample has tens of thousands of distinct CDR3 sequences; roughly 5.5% occur a single time. The ten most abundant clones make up under 8% of the sample. The sample taken for sequencing was whole blood. The receptors derive from an adult who was a healthcare worker with PCR-confirmed SARS-CoV-2 infection or an uninfected control (not recorded which).

This clonotype was seen many times. The rearrangement joins TRBV30 to TRBJ1-2; D is unclear. CDR1 is GTSNPN, CDR2 SVGIG, per germline (reference sequence). Trimming stripped 1 base from V and 5 bases from J, with 8 bases between. The CDR3 is 12 amino acids. CDR3: CAWSGRFYGYTF. CDR3 coding DNA: TGTGCCTGGAGTGGCCGTTTTTATGGCTACACCTTC. Using reference TRBV30 and TRBJ1-2 for the parts outside the CDR3, the full variable domain is SQTIHQWPATLVQPVGSPLSLECTVEGTSNPNLYWYRQAAGRGLQLLFYSVGIGQISSEVPQNLSASRPQDRQFILSSKKLLLSDSGFYLCAWSGRFYGYTFGSGTRLTVV.

A remark on this clonotype: A much larger clonotype is one base distant, so this may be a read error. This sequence joins TRBV7-9 and TRBJ1-5; no clear D gene. The CDR3 covers 14 residues. Germline V CDR1 and CDR2: SEHNR, FQNEAQ (reference sequence). CDR3 sequence (DNA): TGTACCAGCAGCTTCACGGACGGAAGGCAGCCCCAGCATTTT. Translating gives CTSSFTDGRQPQHF.

In this sample, this clonotype turned up many times. The genes are TRBV11-2 and TRBJ2-7; D might be TRBD1 (5 bases). V dropped 2 bases and J dropped 6 bases, with 17 bases sitting between them. Germline CDR1 is SGHAT and CDR2 is FQNNGV. The CDR3 sequence is 15 residues long. Written as DNA, the CDR3 is TGTGCCAGCAGCTTAACAGGTTCCCTCCTAGGCGAGCAGTACTTC. Translation: CASSLTGSLLGEQYF.

V usage is TRBV2 and J usage is TRBJ2-1; 14 positions agree with TRBD2. CDR1 and CDR2 (germline): SNHLY, FYNNEI. This CDR3 region has 18 residues. The V segment lost 4 bases and the J segment 1 base; nucleotides outside the gene matches: 6. CDR3 nucleotide sequence: TGTGCCAGCAGTGGGGGGACTAGCGGGAGAGTGTCCTACAATGAGCAGTTCTTC. Protein sequence: CASSGGTSGRVSYNEQFF.

This clonotype was counted at least ten times. The chain recombines TRBV20-1 with TRBJ2-5; no clear D gene. Germline V lookup: CDR1 DFQATT, CDR2 SNEGSKA (reference sequence). The CDR3 loop spans 13 amino acids. V lost 1 base to trimming and J lost 1 base, with 7 bases between them. The CDR3 nucleotides read TGCAGTGCTAGAGTTCAGCTCCAAGAGACCCAGTACTTC. Its protein product is CSARVQLQETQYF.

CDR3: CASSPTPQYRGEQYF. As DNA, the CDR3 is TGTGCCAGCAGCCCGACCCCCCAATACAGGGGCGAGCAGTACTTC. The chain employs TRBV7-2 and TRBJ2-7, with 7 positions matching TRBD1. The trim removed 5 bases at V and 6 bases at J, leaving 13 bases unmatched. The germline V gene encodes CDR1 SGHTA and CDR2 FQGNSA. The CDR3 spans 15 residues. Supplemented by reference TRBV7-2 and TRBJ2-7, the full variable domain reads GAGVSQSPSNKVTEKGKDVELRCDPISGHTALYWYRQSLGQGLEFLIYFQGNSAPDKSGLPSDRFSAERTGGSVSTLTIQRTQQEDSAVYLCASSPTPQYRGEQYFGPGTRLTVT.

This clonotype was found a few times. V is TRBV2 and J is TRBJ2-1; D gene unclear. Deletions cut 0 bases from V and 15 bases from J, with 9 bases between. The CDR3 totals 11 residues. From germline, CDR1 is SNHLY and CDR2 FYNNEI. The CDR3 loop reads CASSEAGITFF. As DNA, the CDR3 is TGTGCCAGCAGTGAAGCGGGAATAACGTTCTTC.

Many counts were recorded for this clonotype. The chain combines TRBV18 with TRBJ2-1, with 9 positions matching TRBD1. CDR1 KGHSH and CDR2 LQKENI come from the germline V gene. This CDR3 region has 14 residues. The trim removed 4 bases at V and 4 bases at J, leaving 2 bases unmatched. CDR3 sequence (DNA): TGTGCCAGCTCACGGGACAGGGTGTACAATGAGCAGTTCTTC. Translating gives CASSRDRVYNEQFF.

There are many counts of this clonotype. This rearrangement joins TRBV10-3 to TRBJ1-1; TRBD1 matches 7 bases. CDR1 and CDR2 from the germline V gene are ENHRY and SYGVKD. The J segment lost 2 bases and the V segment lost 3 bases, leaving 6 bases of the junction unmatched. This CDR3 has 15 residues. The CDR3 loop reads CAISDVTGQNTEAFF. CDR3 nucleotide sequence: TGTGCCATCAGTGACGTGACAGGGCAAAACACTGAAGCTTTCTTT.

This clonotype was counted at least ten times. V and J are TRBV18 and TRBJ2-6, with TRBD1 matching over 8 bases. The V gene's germline CDR1 is KGHSH and CDR2 LQKENI. J lost 0 bases, V lost 3 bases, and 1 base had no gene match. This CDR3 is built from 16 residues. CDR3 region: CASSPQGASGANVLTF. The DNA of the CDR3 is TGTGCCAGCTCACCCCAGGGGGCCTCTGGGGCCAACGTCCTGACTTTC.

This clonotype came up many times. The genes are TRBV20-1 and TRBJ1-1; D is perhaps TRBD1 (5 bases). Germline V gene sequence: CDR1 DFQATT, CDR2 SNEGSKA (reference sequence). The CDR3 is 12 amino acids. V was shortened by 3 bases and J by 4 bases, with 9 bases between the two germline ends. The chain's CDR3 is CSASSQGTEAFF. In DNA form, the CDR3 reads TGCAGTGCTAGCTCCCAGGGCACTGAAGCTTTCTTT.

The chain is built from TRBV15 and TRBJ2-3, with 13 bases matching TRBD2. V dropped 5 bases and J dropped 5; count of bases not matched to a gene: 10. This CDR3 comprises 17 residues. Germline CDR1 reads LNHNV; CDR2 reads YYDKDF (reference sequence). CDR3 protein: CATSLLGTSGEEDTQYF. The DNA for the CDR3 is TGTGCCACCAGCCTTCTTGGGACTAGCGGGGAGGAAGATACGCAGTATTTT.

This clonotype occurred many times. The J gene is TRBJ1-6, the V gene TRBV7-2; the D is unclear. Germline CDR1 SGHTA, CDR2 FQGNSA. The V and J ends lost 7 bases and 0 bases respectively, with 10 bases between them. The CDR3 loop spans 15 amino acids. The CDR3 DNA reads as TGTGCCAGCACCCCATATAGCTCCTATAATTCACCCCTCCACTTT. It specifies CASTPYSSYNSPLHF.

In this sample, this clonotype turned up many times. This chain links TRBV28 with TRBJ2-7; D may be TRBD1 or TRBD2 (6 bases each). Germline CDR1 reads MDHEN; CDR2 reads SYDVKM. The CDR3 totals 14 residues. The V end lost 5 bases, the J end lost 3 bases, and 14 bases lay between the germline ends. The CDR3 nucleotides read TGTGCCAGCAGTCCGGGGGCGTTAAACTACGAGCAGTACTTC. Amino acid sequence: CASSPGALNYEQYF.

CDR3 region: CASSFGPSGGTDTQYF. In DNA form, the CDR3 reads TGTGCCAGCAGCTTTGGGCCTAGCGGGGGCACAGATACGCAGTATTTT. The chain joins TRBV5-6 to TRBJ2-3, with 9 bases identical to TRBD2. Losses at the gene ends were 2 bases for V and 1 base for J; bases not matched to a gene: 5. The CDR3 contains 16 residues. CDR1 SGHDT and CDR2 YYEEEE come from the germline V gene.

The sample holds many counts of this clonotype. The chain combines TRBV6-5 with TRBJ1-4; D is unclear. From germline, CDR1 is MNHEY and CDR2 SVGAGI. Trimming cost V 7 bases and J 8 bases, with 8 bases left between them. The CDR3 covers 11 residues. The CDR3 region is CASKEYEKLFF. The CDR3 coding sequence is TGTGCCAGCAAGGAGTACGAAAAACTGTTTTTT.

This clonotype has at least ten counts. The junction differs from germline at one of its ends, possibly a read error. The chain links TRBV10-3 to TRBJ2-7; 9 bases are shared with TRBD1. This CDR3 contains 13 residues. CDR1 and CDR2 (germline): ENHRY, SYGVKD. CDR3 nucleotide sequence: TGTGCCACCTATACAGGGGGCTCCGACGAGCAGTACTTC. It encodes CATYTGGSDEQYF.

Comment on this clonotype: A much larger clonotype is one base distant, so this may be a read error. The V call is TRBV12-3 or TRBV12-4, the J call TRBJ1-2; TRBD1 agrees at 9 bases. This CDR3 comprises 14 residues. V gave up 10 bases and J gave up 4 bases; unmatched junction bases: 10. The DNA of the CDR3 is TGTGCCAACAGGCCGGGACAGGGAACCTATGGCTACACCTTC. Its protein is CANRPGQGTYGYTF.

The table lists this clonotype with a few counts. The gene calls are TRBV4-2 and TRBJ1-6; 7 positions match TRBD1. Germline CDR1 and CDR2: LGHNA and YNFKEQ. V lost 0 bases to trimming and J lost 7 bases; unmatched junction nucleotides: 6. The CDR3 is 16 amino acids. The CDR3 protein is CASSQDSNRGNSPLHF. The DNA for the CDR3 is TGTGCCAGCAGCCAAGATAGCAACAGGGGAAATTCACCCCTCCACTTT.

The V call is TRBV25-1, the J call TRBJ2-7; 8 positions agree with TRBD1. J was trimmed by 6 bases and V by 1 base; bases with no gene match: 8. Germline assignment: CDR1 MGHDK and CDR2 SYGVNS. This CDR3 is 15 amino acids long. CDR3 region: CASSEFGQGASEQYF. For the CDR3, the DNA is TGTGCCAGCAGTGAATTCGGGCAGGGGGCGTCCGAGCAGTACTTC.

The rearrangement links TRBV28 to TRBJ1-2; 10 nucleotides match TRBD1. Germline assignment: CDR1 MDHEN and CDR2 SYDVKM. The V gene end was trimmed by 6 bases and the J gene end by 6 bases; junction bases not matched to a gene: 4. This CDR3 region has 13 residues. DNA of the CDR3: TGTGCCAGCAGCTTGGGACAGGGGAATGGCTACACCTTC. Its protein is CASSLGQGNGYTF.